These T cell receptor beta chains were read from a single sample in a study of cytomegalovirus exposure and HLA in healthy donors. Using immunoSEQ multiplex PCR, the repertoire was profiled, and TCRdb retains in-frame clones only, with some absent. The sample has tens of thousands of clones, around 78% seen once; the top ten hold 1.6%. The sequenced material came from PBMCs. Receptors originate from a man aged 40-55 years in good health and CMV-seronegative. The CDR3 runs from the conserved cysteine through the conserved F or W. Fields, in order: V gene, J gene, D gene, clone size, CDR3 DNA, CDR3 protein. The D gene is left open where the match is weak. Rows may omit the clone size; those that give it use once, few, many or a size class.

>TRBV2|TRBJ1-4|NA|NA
TGTGCCAGCCTCAGGGATGGGAATGAAAAACTGTTTTTT
CASLRDGNEKLFF
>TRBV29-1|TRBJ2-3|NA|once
TGCAGCGTCCAAAATACAGATACGCAGTATTTT
CSVQNTDTQYF
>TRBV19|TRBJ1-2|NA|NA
TGTGCCAGTAGTATACAGGGGCGCTACTATGGCTACACCTTC
CASSIQGRYYGYTF
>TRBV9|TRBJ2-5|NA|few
TGTGCCAGCAGCACCCGGGTCACCCAAGAGACCCAGTACTTC
CASSTRVTQETQYF
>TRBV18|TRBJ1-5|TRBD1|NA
TGTGCCAGCTCACCACCGGGGACAGTCAATCAGCCCCAGCATTTT
CASSPPGTVNQPQHF
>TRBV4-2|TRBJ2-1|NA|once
TGTGCCAGCAGCTCCTCGCTACTCGGCAATGAGCAGTTCTTC
CASSSSLLGNEQFF
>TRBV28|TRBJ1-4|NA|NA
TGTGCCACGGTAGGGCGGGATGAAAAACTGTTTTTT
CATVGRDEKLFF
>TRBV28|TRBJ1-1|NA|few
TGTGCCAGCAGTCTACCTCCCGAGACTGAAGCTTTCTTT
CASSLPPETEAFF
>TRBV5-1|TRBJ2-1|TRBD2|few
TGCGCCAGCAGCCGTTGGGGGGGCGCTAGCGGGGCACTGAGGGACTACAATGAGCAGTTCTTC
CASSRWGGASGALRDYNEQFF
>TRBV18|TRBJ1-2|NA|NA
TGTGCCAGCTCAGCGGGGACGGAAAGCTATGGCTACACCTTC
CASSAGTESYGYTF
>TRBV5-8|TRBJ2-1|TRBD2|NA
TGTGCCAGCCTTACCCGTAGCGGGAGGGTTAATGAGCAGTTCTTC
CASLTRSGRVNEQFF
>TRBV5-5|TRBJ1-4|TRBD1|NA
TGTGCCAGCAGCTCGACAGGGTTCTCGTTAGCAACTAATGAAAAACTGTTTTTT
CASSSTGFSLATNEKLFF
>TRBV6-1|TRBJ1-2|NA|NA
TGTGCCAGCACCCGGGGGGTTCCCAACTATGGCTACACCTTC
CASTRGVPNYGYTF
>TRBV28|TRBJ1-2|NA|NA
TGTGCCAGCAGTTTGAGGGACACCCTATATGGCTACACCTTC
CASSLRDTLYGYTF
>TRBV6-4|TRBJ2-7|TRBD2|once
TGTGCCAGCAGTGACTCGACTCGGGGACTACCAAGCTCCTACGAGCAGTACTTC
CASSDSTRGLPSSYEQYF
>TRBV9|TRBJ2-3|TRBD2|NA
TGTGCCAGCAGCGTAGTGGCGGGAGGGGGCACAGATACGCAGTATTTT
CASSVVAGGGTDTQYF
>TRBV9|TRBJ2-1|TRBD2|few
TGTGCCAGCAGCGTAGCAGCGGGAGGGCCTCATGAGCAGTTCTTC
CASSVAAGGPHEQFF
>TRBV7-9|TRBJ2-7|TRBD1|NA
TGTGCCAGCAGCTTTTCTTCGGGACAGGGAGTATACGAGCAGTACTTC
CASSFSSGQGVYEQYF
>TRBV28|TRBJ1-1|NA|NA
TGTGCCAGCAGGGGACTGGGGGGGGTTAGCGAAGCTTTCTTT
CASRGLGGVSEAFF
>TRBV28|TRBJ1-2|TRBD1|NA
TGTGCCAGCAGTTCCACAGGGGGCAGAGGCGATGGCTACACCTTC
CASSSTGGRGDGYTF